The rows below give T cell receptor beta chains drawn from one sample of a study of molecular identifiers for immune sequencing clone quantification. TCRdb reprocessed the PCR reads via MiXCR and lists one record per CDR3 protein. The data contain some 580,000 distinct CDR3 sequences, 25% of them seen just once; the ten biggest clones take up around 0.78%. Sequencing input: naive CD8+ T cells from blood, with Jurkat cell RNA spiked in. All receptors come from a human donor in good health. Some libraries in this study had Jurkat cell RNA spiked in. Each CDR3 is given with its conserved first and last residue. A D gene is named only where the DNA matches it firmly. The size field is filled for only some rows; it gives once, few, many or a size class.

J gene: TRBJ2-7; V gene: TRBV4-3; D gene: TRBD2; CDR3 length: 17; clone size: few; CDR3 DNA: TGCGCCAGCAGCCAAGGGACTAGCGGCCTTAGTCCTCACGAGCAGTACTTC; CDR3 protein: CASSQGTSGLSPHEQYF
J gene: TRBJ1-3; V gene: TRBV28; D gene: -; CDR3 length: 14; clone size: few; CDR3 DNA: TGTGCCAGCAGTGAGGACAGCTCTGGAAACACCATATATTTT; CDR3 protein: CASSEDSSGNTIYF
J gene: TRBJ2-1; V gene: TRBV6-2/TRBV6-3; D gene: -; CDR3 length: 13; clone size: -; CDR3 DNA: TGTGCCAGCATCCCGTGGTCGTACAATGAGCAGTTCTTC; CDR3 protein: CASIPWSYNEQFF
J gene: TRBJ1-2; V gene: TRBV2; D gene: -; CDR3 length: 15; clone size: many; CDR3 DNA: TGTGCCAGCAGTGAATCCGTTCTTACCACCTATGGCTACACCTTC; CDR3 protein: CASSESVLTTYGYTF
J gene: TRBJ2-1; V gene: TRBV15; D gene: TRBD2; CDR3 length: 15; clone size: many; CDR3 DNA: TGTGCCACCAGCCGACAGCGGGAGTGGTACAATGAGCAGTTCTTC; CDR3 protein: CATSRQREWYNEQFF
J gene: TRBJ2-3; V gene: TRBV12-3/TRBV12-4; D gene: -; CDR3 length: 14; clone size: many; CDR3 DNA: TGTGCCAGCAGTTTCGGGGGAGATTGGGATACGCAGTATTTT; CDR3 protein: CASSFGGDWDTQYF
J gene: TRBJ2-7; V gene: TRBV7-9; D gene: TRBD2; CDR3 length: 16; clone size: -; CDR3 DNA: TGTGCCAGCAGCCTAGATGGCGGGAGGGGGACCTACGAGCAGTACTTC; CDR3 protein: CASSLDGGRGTYEQYF
J gene: TRBJ2-7; V gene: TRBV28; D gene: -; CDR3 length: 21; clone size: -; CDR3 DNA: TGTGCCAGCAGCCCCGGAAGGGCACCTATCCAAAACCCCCTAAGGGACTACGAGCAGTACTTC; CDR3 protein: CASSPGRAPIQNPLRDYEQYF
J gene: TRBJ1-2; V gene: TRBV4-1; D gene: -; CDR3 length: 15; clone size: -; CDR3 DNA: TGCGCCAGCAGCCAACCTAACACAGAAAACTATGGCTACACCTTC; CDR3 protein: CASSQPNTENYGYTF
J gene: TRBJ1-3; V gene: TRBV6-5; D gene: -; CDR3 length: 14; clone size: many; CDR3 DNA: TGTGCCAGCAGAAGTGAAAGCTCTGGAAACACCATATATTTT; CDR3 protein: CASRSESSGNTIYF
J gene: TRBJ2-5; V gene: TRBV10-1; D gene: TRBD2; CDR3 length: 13; clone size: many; CDR3 DNA: TGCGCCAGCAGAGAGACTAGCGAAGAGACCCAGTACTTC; CDR3 protein: CASRETSEETQYF
J gene: TRBJ2-3; V gene: TRBV4-3; D gene: TRBD2; CDR3 length: 15; clone size: many; CDR3 DNA: TGCGCCAGCAGCCAAGGGCGGGGGGGCGCAGATACGCAGTATTTT; CDR3 protein: CASSQGRGGADTQYF
J gene: TRBJ1-2; V gene: TRBV14; D gene: TRBD1; CDR3 length: 15; clone size: -; CDR3 DNA: TGTGCCAGCAGCCCCCTCGGACAGGGGAACTATGGCTACACCTTC; CDR3 protein: CASSPLGQGNYGYTF
J gene: TRBJ2-3; V gene: TRBV7-9; D gene: TRBD1; CDR3 length: 15; clone size: many; CDR3 DNA: TGCGCCAGCAGCTTGGGACAGTCTAGCACAGATACGCAGTATTTT; CDR3 protein: CASSLGQSSTDTQYF
J gene: TRBJ2-7; V gene: TRBV4-1; D gene: TRBD1; CDR3 length: 13; clone size: many; CDR3 DNA: TGCGCCAGCAGCCGAGAACAGGGGGACGAGCAGTACTTC; CDR3 protein: CASSREQGDEQYF
J gene: TRBJ1-1; V gene: TRBV28; D gene: -; CDR3 length: 14; clone size: many; CDR3 DNA: TGTGCCAGCAGTTTAACGGCAGGGGACACTGAAGCTTTCTTT; CDR3 protein: CASSLTAGDTEAFF
J gene: TRBJ2-1; V gene: TRBV5-4; D gene: -; CDR3 length: 14; clone size: few; CDR3 DNA: TGTGCCAGCAGCTTTTCCGGGAACTACAATGAGCAGTTCTTC; CDR3 protein: CASSFSGNYNEQFF
J gene: TRBJ1-1; V gene: TRBV6-5; D gene: -; CDR3 length: 13; clone size: few; CDR3 DNA: TGTGCCATCAGAAGCGGCTTGAACACTGAAGCTTTCTTT; CDR3 protein: CAIRSGLNTEAFF
J gene: TRBJ2-5; V gene: TRBV5-4; D gene: -; CDR3 length: 14; clone size: many; CDR3 DNA: TGTGCCAGCAGCTTGTCGGCGGGAAAAGAGACCCAGTACTTC; CDR3 protein: CASSLSAGKETQYF
J gene: TRBJ2-7; V gene: TRBV28; D gene: TRBD1; CDR3 length: 14; clone size: few; CDR3 DNA: TGTGCCAGCAGATTTACGGGACAGTCCTACGAGCAGTACTTC; CDR3 protein: CASRFTGQSYEQYF
J gene: TRBJ2-4; V gene: TRBV19; D gene: TRBD2; CDR3 length: 15; clone size: once; CDR3 DNA: TGTGCCAGTCGACCAGCGGGATCCGCCAAAACCATTCAGTACTTC; CDR3 protein: CASRPAGSAKTIQYF
J gene: TRBJ2-7; V gene: TRBV29-1; D gene: TRBD1; CDR3 length: 16; clone size: many; CDR3 DNA: TGCAGCGTCGTATGGACCGGGACAGGGACGCACTACGAGCAGTACTTC; CDR3 protein: CSVVWTGTGTHYEQYF
J gene: TRBJ2-7; V gene: TRBV5-6; D gene: -; CDR3 length: 14; clone size: -; CDR3 DNA: TGTGCCAGCAACTTGAACACCGAACCATACGAGCAGTACTTC; CDR3 protein: CASNLNTEPYEQYF
J gene: TRBJ2-7; V gene: TRBV28; D gene: -; CDR3 length: 12; clone size: -; CDR3 DNA: TGTGCCAGCAATGACTACGACTACGAGCAGTACTTC; CDR3 protein: CASNDYDYEQYF
J gene: TRBJ2-7; V gene: TRBV2; D gene: -; CDR3 length: 15; clone size: many; CDR3 DNA: TGTGCCAGCAGTGCCCCAGGGCTAACCTCCTACGAGCAGTACTTC; CDR3 protein: CASSAPGLTSYEQYF
J gene: TRBJ2-7; V gene: TRBV7-2; D gene: TRBD1; CDR3 length: 15; clone size: many; CDR3 DNA: TGTGCCAGCAGCTCCCGGGACAGGAGTCTGTACGAGCAGTACTTC; CDR3 protein: CASSSRDRSLYEQYF
J gene: TRBJ2-7; V gene: TRBV5-1; D gene: TRBD1; CDR3 length: 15; clone size: few; CDR3 DNA: TGCGCCAGCAGCTTTGGGGGACAGGGGGCCTACGAGCAGTACTTC; CDR3 protein: CASSFGGQGAYEQYF
J gene: TRBJ2-7; V gene: TRBV4-1; D gene: -; CDR3 length: 13; clone size: -; CDR3 DNA: TGCGCCAGCAGCCAAGACAGTTGTGGCGAGCAGTACTTC; CDR3 protein: CASSQDSCGEQYF
J gene: TRBJ1-2; V gene: TRBV6-5; D gene: -; CDR3 length: 12; clone size: many; CDR3 DNA: TGTGCCAGCAGTACACAGGGATTTGGCTACACCTTC; CDR3 protein: CASSTQGFGYTF
J gene: TRBJ2-3; V gene: TRBV7-3; D gene: -; CDR3 length: 15; clone size: few; CDR3 DNA: TGTGCCAGCAGCTTAAACGAGGCAGTGGGAGATACGCAGTATTTT; CDR3 protein: CASSLNEAVGDTQYF
J gene: TRBJ1-2; V gene: TRBV6-2/TRBV6-3; D gene: -; CDR3 length: 13; clone size: few; CDR3 DNA: TGTGCCAGCAGTTTCCCGGACGTTGATGGCTACACCTTC; CDR3 protein: CASSFPDVDGYTF
J gene: TRBJ2-3; V gene: TRBV7-9; D gene: TRBD1; CDR3 length: 16; clone size: -; CDR3 DNA: TGTGCCAGCAGCCCCGGGACAGGTGCCGTCCGTGATACGCAGTATTTT; CDR3 protein: CASSPGTGAVRDTQYF
J gene: TRBJ2-1; V gene: TRBV20-1; D gene: TRBD2; CDR3 length: 17; clone size: -; CDR3 DNA: TGCAGTGCTTCGACTAGCGGGAGTCTCCGCTCCTACAATGAGCAGTTCTTC; CDR3 protein: CSASTSGSLRSYNEQFF
J gene: TRBJ1-1; V gene: TRBV27; D gene: -; CDR3 length: 13; clone size: few; CDR3 DNA: TGTGCCAGCAGTTTAAGGGAGGCAGTGGGAGCTTTCTTT; CDR3 protein: CASSLREAVGAFF
J gene: TRBJ2-7; V gene: TRBV7-9; D gene: TRBD2; CDR3 length: 17; clone size: -; CDR3 DNA: TGTGCGAGCAGCTACCAGCTAGCGGGAGGGCCTCCCTACGAGCAGTACTTC; CDR3 protein: CASSYQLAGGPPYEQYF
J gene: TRBJ1-1; V gene: TRBV30; D gene: -; CDR3 length: 12; clone size: many; CDR3 DNA: TGTGCCTGGAGCGATTGGAACACTGAAGCTTTCTTT; CDR3 protein: CAWSDWNTEAFF
J gene: TRBJ2-4; V gene: TRBV4-1; D gene: -; CDR3 length: 14; clone size: -; CDR3 DNA: TGCGCCAGCAGCCAAGTCGGGACCCTGAACATTCAGTACTTC; CDR3 protein: CASSQVGTLNIQYF
J gene: TRBJ2-5; V gene: TRBV11-2; D gene: TRBD2; CDR3 length: 15; clone size: -; CDR3 DNA: TGTGCCAGCAGGCGTCTTAGCGGGGGCGAGGAGACCCAGTACTTC; CDR3 protein: CASRRLSGGEETQYF
J gene: TRBJ2-7; V gene: TRBV19; D gene: TRBD1; CDR3 length: 13; clone size: few; CDR3 DNA: TGTGCCAGCACAGGGGGAAAAACCGACGAGCAGTACTTC; CDR3 protein: CASTGGKTDEQYF
J gene: TRBJ2-3; V gene: TRBV20-1; D gene: -; CDR3 length: 15; clone size: -; CDR3 DNA: TGCAGTGCTAGAGACCTCGGACTTTCCACAGATACGCAGTATTTT; CDR3 protein: CSARDLGLSTDTQYF
J gene: TRBJ1-1; V gene: TRBV27; D gene: -; CDR3 length: 17; clone size: -; CDR3 DNA: TGTGCCAGCAGTAGGGCCCCCGGACGGCTCTTGAACACTGAAGCTTTCTTT; CDR3 protein: CASSRAPGRLLNTEAFF
J gene: TRBJ1-1; V gene: TRBV27; D gene: TRBD1; CDR3 length: 15; clone size: few; CDR3 DNA: TGTGCCAGCAGTTTATCCGGACAGGGGGGAACTGAAGCTTTCTTT; CDR3 protein: CASSLSGQGGTEAFF
J gene: TRBJ1-1; V gene: TRBV3-1; D gene: -; CDR3 length: 15; clone size: -; CDR3 DNA: TGTGTCAGCAGCCACCGTACGCGGGGGTTCACTGAAGCTTTCTTT; CDR3 protein: CVSSHRTRGFTEAFF
J gene: TRBJ2-5; V gene: TRBV6-2/TRBV6-3; D gene: -; CDR3 length: 14; clone size: -; CDR3 DNA: TGTGCCAGCAGTTACGTGGCAGCCGAAGAGACCCAGTACTTC; CDR3 protein: CASSYVAAEETQYF
J gene: TRBJ2-7; V gene: TRBV20-1; D gene: -; CDR3 length: 13; clone size: many; CDR3 DNA: TGCAGTGCTAGAGGGGACTCCCCCTACGAGCAGTACTTC; CDR3 protein: CSARGDSPYEQYF
J gene: TRBJ2-5; V gene: TRBV9; D gene: -; CDR3 length: 14; clone size: -; CDR3 DNA: TGTGCCAGCAGCGAGGGACGGGTGCAAGAGACCCAGTACTTC; CDR3 protein: CASSEGRVQETQYF
J gene: TRBJ2-7; V gene: TRBV12-3/TRBV12-4; D gene: -; CDR3 length: 15; clone size: many; CDR3 DNA: TGTGCCAGCAGTACCATGGATGGGGACAACTACGAGCAGTACTTC; CDR3 protein: CASSTMDGDNYEQYF
J gene: TRBJ1-1; V gene: TRBV29-1; D gene: -; CDR3 length: 12; clone size: many; CDR3 DNA: TGCAGCGCCGAAGTCTCCGGCACTGAAGCTTTCTTT; CDR3 protein: CSAEVSGTEAFF
J gene: TRBJ2-7; V gene: TRBV4-3; D gene: TRBD1; CDR3 length: 16; clone size: -; CDR3 DNA: TGCGCCAGCAGCCAAGACTCGGGACAGCTACTGGACGAGCAGTACTTC; CDR3 protein: CASSQDSGQLLDEQYF
J gene: TRBJ2-7; V gene: TRBV25-1; D gene: -; CDR3 length: 12; clone size: many; CDR3 DNA: TGTGCCAGCAGTCAGACAGCATACGAGCAGTACTTC; CDR3 protein: CASSQTAYEQYF
J gene: TRBJ2-1; V gene: TRBV9; D gene: -; CDR3 length: 15; clone size: -; CDR3 DNA: TGTGCCAGCAGCGTTGGCAACGAGGCCTACAATGAGCAGTTCTTC; CDR3 protein: CASSVGNEAYNEQFF
J gene: TRBJ2-3; V gene: TRBV24-1; D gene: -; CDR3 length: 11; clone size: many; CDR3 DNA: TGTGCCACCATGAGCACAGATACGCAGTATTTT; CDR3 protein: CATMSTDTQYF
J gene: TRBJ2-5; V gene: TRBV7-8; D gene: TRBD2; CDR3 length: 15; clone size: -; CDR3 DNA: TGTGCCAGCAGCTTACCGCGGGGGGGCCTGCCGACCCAGTACTTC; CDR3 protein: CASSLPRGGLPTQYF
J gene: TRBJ2-3; V gene: TRBV3-1; D gene: TRBD2; CDR3 length: 12; clone size: many; CDR3 DNA: TGTGCCAGCAGCGGACTAGATAATACGCAGTATTTT; CDR3 protein: CASSGLDNTQYF
J gene: TRBJ2-7; V gene: TRBV30; D gene: TRBD1; CDR3 length: 14; clone size: many; CDR3 DNA: TGTGCCTGGGGGACCGGACAGGGGGCCCACGAGCAGTACTTC; CDR3 protein: CAWGTGQGAHEQYF